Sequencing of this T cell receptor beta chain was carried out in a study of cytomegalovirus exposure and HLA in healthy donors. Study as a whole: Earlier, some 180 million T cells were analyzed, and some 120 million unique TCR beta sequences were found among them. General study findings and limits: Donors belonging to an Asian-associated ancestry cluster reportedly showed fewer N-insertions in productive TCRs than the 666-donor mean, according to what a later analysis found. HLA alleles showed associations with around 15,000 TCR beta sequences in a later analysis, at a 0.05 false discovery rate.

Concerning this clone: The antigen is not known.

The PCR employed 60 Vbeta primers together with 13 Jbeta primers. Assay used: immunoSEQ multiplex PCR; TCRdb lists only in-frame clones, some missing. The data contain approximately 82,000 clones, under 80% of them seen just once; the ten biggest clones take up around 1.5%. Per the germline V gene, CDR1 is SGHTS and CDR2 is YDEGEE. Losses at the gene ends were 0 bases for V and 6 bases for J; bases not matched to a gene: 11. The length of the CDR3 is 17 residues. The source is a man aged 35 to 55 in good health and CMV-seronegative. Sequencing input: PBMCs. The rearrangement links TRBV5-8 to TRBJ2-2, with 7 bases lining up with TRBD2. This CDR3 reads CASSLASSGKRAGELFF. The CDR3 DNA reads TGTGCCAGCAGCTTGGCGTCAAGCGGGAAAAGGGCCGGGGAGCTGTTTTTT.